This passage covers 27 T cell receptor beta chains from one sample sequenced in a study of shared clonotypes between healthy human individuals. The table came from immunoSEQ multiplex PCR; TCRdb's copy has only in-frame clones and leaves some out. The table includes about 2.1 million clones, 90% to 95% detected once. CD8 cells classed as naive were CD45RO-negative and positively selected for CCR7, excluding terminally differentiated effector memory CD45RA+ cells. Sequenced: naive CD8+ T cells from PBMCs. Receptors originate from a man younger than 35 in good health. Some clones in this sample may be carry-over from other donors' samples.

This chain joins TRBV6-5 and TRBJ1-1; a possible D gene is TRBD1 (6 bases). The CDR3 runs 16 residues. In germline, CDR1 is MNHEY, CDR2 SVGAGI. With 0 bases removed from V and 5 bases from J, the gap between germline ends came to 16 bases. The CDR3 region has the DNA TGTGCCAGCAGTTACTCGGCAGGGGAACGGATAACTGAAGCTTTCTTT. Its translation: CASSYSAGERITEAFF.

This clone was observed a single time. This sample includes further DNA sequences coding for the same CDR3. The CDR3 is CASSIRGARTEAFF. The CDR3 DNA follows: TGTGCCAGTAGTATCCGGGGGGCGCGAACTGAAGCTTTCTTT. The genes are TRBV19 and TRBJ1-1; D is perhaps TRBD1 (6 bases). Per germline, CDR1 LNHDA and CDR2 SQIVND (reference sequence). V was trimmed by 3 bases and J by 5 bases, leaving 13 bases between them. The CDR3 spans 14 residues.

The V and J genes are TRBV27 and TRBJ2-3; D not certain. There are 16 residues in the CDR3. CDR1 and CDR2 (germline): MNHEY, SMNVEV (reference sequence). V lost 3 bases and J 3 bases, leaving 16 bases between the germline ends. CDR3 sequence (DNA): TGTGCCAGCAGTTTCCTATCGGGCCTACAGACAGATACGCAGTATTTT. It specifies CASSFLSGLQTDTQYF.

This clone has only one observation. The chain employs TRBV14 and TRBJ1-4; D remains ambiguous. The CDR3 has 15 amino acids. CDR1 and CDR2 from the germline V gene are SGHDN and FVKESK. Trimming cost V 4 bases and J 7 bases, with 16 bases left between them. The CDR3 loop reads CASSPRAGRTEKLFF. The CDR3 bases are TGTGCCAGCAGCCCGAGAGCCGGGCGGACTGAAAAACTGTTTTTT.

The sample holds one count of this clone. V and J are TRBV9 and TRBJ2-3; 10 bases agree with TRBD1. Germline CDR1 and CDR2: SGDLS and YYNGEE. This CDR3 is built from 16 residues. Trimming took 4 bases from V and 6 from J; bases not matched to a gene: 11. The CDR3 DNA is TGTGCCAGCAGCTCCGGTGGACAGGGGGTTTGGGATACGCAGTATTTT. Translated: CASSSGGQGVWDTQYF.

The chain is built from TRBV25-1 and TRBJ2-7, with 8 bases identical to TRBD2. The CDR3 has 14 residues. With 4 bases clipped from V and 4 bases from J, the junction kept 6 bases outside the gene matches. The V gene's germline CDR1 is MGHDK and CDR2 SYGVNS. As DNA, the CDR3 is TGTGCCAGCAGTGTTAGCGGGGCCACGTACGAGCAGTACTTC. Translating it yields CASSVSGATYEQYF.

This clone was seen once. V gene TRBV7-9 combines with J gene TRBJ2-2; weak D call: TRBD1 (6 bases). The V gene lost 3 bases and the J gene lost 2 bases, with 16 bases spanning the gap. Germline CDR1 SEHNR, CDR2 FQNEAQ (reference sequence). The CDR3 totals 17 residues. The CDR3 sequence: CASSFTAAGANTGELFF. CDR3 DNA: TGTGCCAGCAGCTTCACCGCGGCAGGGGCTAACACCGGGGAGCTGTTTTTT.

The chain carries TRBV5-4 and TRBJ2-7; no firm D call. V gave up 0 bases and J gave up 1 base, with 11 bases separating them. The CDR3 loop spans 15 amino acids. Per the germline V gene, CDR1 is SGHNT and CDR2 is YYREEE (reference sequence). CDR3 protein: CASSLGPERSYEQYF. In DNA form, the CDR3 reads TGTGCCAGCAGCTTGGGGCCGGAAAGGTCCTACGAGCAGTACTTC.

This clone came up a few times. CDR3 DNA: TGTGCCAGTAGTATCGCCCAGGGCAGCACTGAAGCTTTCTTT. It yields the protein CASSIAQGSTEAFF. This rearrangement joins TRBV19 to TRBJ1-1; maybe TRBD1 (5 bases). Germline loops: CDR1 LNHDA, CDR2 SQIVND (reference sequence). Trimming stripped 3 bases from V and 4 bases from J, with 12 bases between. The CDR3 has 14 residues.

Concerning this clone itself: At the DNA level, this CDR3 is encoded by other sequences in the same sample as well. This chain links TRBV27 with TRBJ2-7; 8 bases align to TRBD2. CDR3 length: 14 residues. The germline CDR1 and CDR2 sequences are MNHEY and SMNVEV (reference sequence). The J segment lost 2 bases and the V segment lost 2 bases, leaving 2 bases of the junction unmatched. DNA of the CDR3: TGTGCCAGCAGTTTACTAGCGGGTACCTACGAGCAGTACTTC. It yields the protein CASSLLAGTYEQYF.

Of note for this clone: The sample has other DNA sequences that encode this CDR3 too. The chain joins TRBV7-9 to TRBJ2-7; 9 bases line up with TRBD1. V gave up 5 bases and J gave up 4 bases; unmatched junction bases: 6. This CDR3 has 14 amino acids. Germline CDR1 and CDR2: SEHNR and FQNEAQ (reference sequence). The CDR3 loop is CASSLGQGGYEQYF. The DNA of the CDR3 is TGTGCCAGCAGCCTGGGACAGGGTGGGTACGAGCAGTACTTC. The full variable domain, its missing parts supplied by reference TRBV7-9 and TRBJ2-7, is DTGVSQNPRHKITKRGQNVTFRCDPISEHNRLYWYRQTLGQGPEFLTYFQNEAQLEKSRLLSDRFSAERPKGSFSTLEIQRTEQGDSAMYLCASSLGQGGYEQYFGPGTRLTVT.

The chain couples TRBV7-9 to TRBJ2-5; no definite D call. The germline V gene has CDR1 SEHNR and CDR2 FQNEAQ (reference sequence). The CDR3 is 12 residues long. The germline V and J ends were trimmed by 1 base and 8 bases, with 8 bases remaining between them. CDR3 DNA: TGTGCCAGCAGCTTAGGGACCTCAACCCAGTACTTC. Its translation is CASSLGTSTQYF.

The chain is built from TRBV11-2 and TRBJ1-1; D not certain. Trimming took off 0 bases at V and 7 bases at J, with 9 bases between the two ends. The CDR3 length is 13 residues. The germline gives CDR1 SGHAT, CDR2 FQNNGV. Here the CDR3 DNA reads TGTGCCAGCAGCTTAGATAGGTCGGTTGAAGCTTTCTTT. This codes for CASSLDRSVEAFF. Full variable domain (rest looked up from reference TRBV11-2 and TRBJ1-1): EAGVAQSPRYKIIEKRQSVAFWCNPISGHATLYWYQQILGQGPKLLIQFQNNGVVDDSQLPKDRFSAERLKGVDSTLKIQPAKLEDSAVYLCASSLDRSVEAFFGQGTRLTVV.

The chain employs TRBV19 and TRBJ2-7, with D perhaps assigned TRBD1 or TRBD2 (6 bases each). The CDR3 contains 13 residues. Trimming shortened V by 9 bases and J by 3 bases, and 15 bases separated the two germline ends. The germline CDR1 and CDR2 sequences are LNHDA and SQIVND (reference sequence). The CDR3 loop reads CASAGGHLYEQYF. In DNA form, the CDR3 reads TGTGCCAGCGCCGGGGGACACCTCTACGAGCAGTACTTC.

The chain combines TRBV5-4 with TRBJ2-7; 11 nucleotides agree with TRBD2. The CDR3 sequence is 15 residues long. CDR1 and CDR2 (germline): SGHNT, YYREEE (reference sequence). Losses at the gene ends were 3 bases for V and 7 bases for J; bases not matched to a gene: 9. CDR3 DNA: TGTGCCAGCAGCTCCAGCCTAGCGGGAGGATATGAGCAGTACTTC. This translates into CASSSSLAGGYEQYF.

In the case of this clone: This sample also contains other DNA sequences that code for the same CDR3. This chain links TRBV9 with TRBJ2-3; 7 bases match TRBD2. The ends lost 1 base at V and 0 bases at J; junction bases unmatched: 2. This CDR3 spans 15 amino acids. Germline V gene data show CDR1 as SGDLS and CDR2 as YYNGEE. In DNA form, the CDR3 reads TGTGCCAGCAGCGTACGCGGGAGAAGCACAGATACGCAGTATTTT. Translating gives CASSVRGRSTDTQYF.

The chain carries TRBV11-2 and TRBJ2-5; D not certain. V shed 1 base and J shed 5 bases, with 11 bases lying between them. The CDR3 length is 14 residues. Germline CDR1 SGHAT, CDR2 FQNNGV. The CDR3 protein is CASSLVTGVETQYF. CDR3 bases: TGTGCCAGCAGCTTAGTGACTGGTGTCGAGACCCAGTACTTC.

For this clone: This sample also contains other DNA sequences that code for the same CDR3. V gene TRBV30 combines with J gene TRBJ2-2; the D is unclear. Trimming pared 0 bases from V and 0 bases from J, leaving 2 bases between. Germline lookup yields CDR1 GTSNPN and CDR2 SVGIG (reference sequence). The CDR3 covers 13 residues. The CDR3 nucleotides read TGTGCCTGGAGTGTCTCGAACACCGGGGAGCTGTTTTTT. This translates into CAWSVSNTGELFF.

The chain uses TRBV15 and TRBJ2-1, with 10 bases that match TRBD1. Germline CDR1 reads LNHNV; CDR2 reads YYDKDF (reference sequence). Losses at the gene ends were 8 bases for V and 8 bases for J; bases not matched to a gene: 6. The CDR3 consists of 13 residues. Here the CDR3 reads CATRDRGVHEQFF. CDR3 nucleotides: TGTGCCACCCGGGACAGGGGTGTACATGAGCAGTTCTTC.

V is TRBV5-6 and J is TRBJ1-1, with 8 nucleotides matching TRBD1. The CDR3 has 15 residues. Germline CDR1 is SGHDT and CDR2 is YYEEEE. V trimming: 0 bases; J trimming: 4 bases; junction bases outside the gene matches: 5. CDR3 amino acids: CASSLGQGAVTEAFF. CDR3 in DNA: TGTGCCAGCAGCTTGGGCCAGGGGGCTGTCACTGAAGCTTTCTTT.

The V call is TRBV15, the J call TRBJ1-4; maybe TRBD1 (6 bases). The germline V gene encodes CDR1 LNHNV and CDR2 YYDKDF (reference sequence). Trimming cost V 3 bases and J 8 bases, with 13 bases left between them. CDR3 length equals 14 residues. The CDR3 region has the DNA TGTGCCACCAGCAGTAGAAGGGGGGTAGAAAAACTGTTTTTT. This codes for CATSSRRGVEKLFF.

The V gene is TRBV9, the J gene TRBJ2-3; D gene ambiguous. The CDR3 sequence is 12 residues long. CDR1 SGDLS and CDR2 YYNGEE come from the germline V gene. V shed 1 base and J shed 6 bases, with 6 bases lying between them. The CDR3 DNA sequence: TGTGCCAGCAGCGTATCCCCCGATACGCAGTATTTT. Protein: CASSVSPDTQYF.

Worth noting for this clone: The identical CDR3 is also encoded by other nucleotide sequences in the sample. The J gene is TRBJ1-1, the V gene TRBV18; D unresolved. The CDR3 runs to 14 residues. CDR1 is KGHSH, CDR2 LQKENI, per germline. Trimming took off 3 bases at V and 1 base at J, with 9 bases between the two ends. The CDR3 sequence: CASSPWTENTEAFF. As DNA, the CDR3 is TGTGCCAGCTCACCGTGGACGGAGAACACTGAAGCTTTCTTT.

The chain couples TRBV7-3 to TRBJ2-1; 10 bases line up with TRBD2. The length of the CDR3 is 17 residues. Per the germline V gene, CDR1 is SGHTA and CDR2 is FQGTGA. The V gene end was trimmed by 5 bases and the J gene end by 9 bases; junction bases not matched to a gene: 16. CDR3 bases: TGTGCCAGCAGCCTTGCCGGGGGGCTAGCGGGAGTAGGTGAGCAGTTCTTC. Translating gives CASSLAGGLAGVGEQFF.

The chain is built from TRBV28 and TRBJ1-2; possibly TRBD1 for D (6 bases). V was cut by 1 base and J by 6 bases, with 12 bases left in between. The CDR3 sequence is 14 residues long. Germline CDR1 reads MDHEN; CDR2 reads SYDVKM. The CDR3 nucleotides are TGTGCCAGCAGTTTATTACGGACAGACCATGGCTACACCTTC. Its protein is CASSLLRTDHGYTF.

This clone was found once. The rearrangement joins TRBV7-3 to TRBJ1-1; D may be TRBD1 (5 bases). Looked up from germline, CDR1 is SGHTA and CDR2 is FQGTGA. Trimming took off 4 bases at V and 1 base at J, with 16 bases between the two ends. The CDR3 has 16 residues. CDR3 sequence reads: CASSSTGMGENTEAFF. As DNA, the CDR3 is TGTGCCAGCAGCTCCACCGGGATGGGGGAGAACACTGAAGCTTTCTTT. The variable domain in full, with the rest retrieved from reference TRBV7-3 and TRBJ1-1, is GAGVSQTPSNKVTEKGKYVELRCDPISGHTALYWYRQSLGQGPEFLIYFQGTGAADDSGLPNDRFFAVRPEGSVSTLKIQRTERGDSAVYLCASSSTGMGENTEAFFGQGTRLTVV.

The J gene is TRBJ2-7, the V gene TRBV19; D possibly corresponds to TRBD2 (6 bases). The germline V and J ends were trimmed by 1 base and 5 bases, with 12 bases remaining between them. This CDR3 contains 14 residues. The germline CDR1 and CDR2 sequences are LNHDA and SQIVND (reference sequence). CDR3 in DNA: TGTGCCAGTAGTATAGCGGGCGGGAAGGACGAGCAGTACTTC. Its protein product is CASSIAGGKDEQYF.